The clone carrying this TCR beta chain was picked up a small number of times. This entry is derived from a study of blood T cell repertoires in COVID-19. Study at large: Collection of acute and convalescent COVID-19 samples took place in the United States, Italy and Spain.

Germline V gene lookup returns CDR1 SNHLY and CDR2 FYNNEI. The CDR3 runs 16 residues. Unmatched junction bases numbered 12, after V lost 6 bases and J lost 4 bases. The study recruited people aged 18 to 89 years across roughly 25 US areas. Participant-reported clinical history was the basis for cohort assignment. The assay was immunoSEQ multiplex PCR, and TCRdb's table has in-frame clones only and misses some. The table has about 280,000 clones, about nine tenths seen once. The rearrangement joins TRBV2 to TRBJ1-5; 7 positions agree with TRBD1. The sample consisted of PBMCs or T cells enriched from blood (not recorded which). The sequence was collected from a woman aged 55-70 years who had recovered from COVID-19. The CDR3 loop is CASRKEGTVVNQPQHF. The CDR3 DNA follows: TGTGCCAGCAGAAAAGAGGGGACAGTGGTTAATCAGCCCCAGCATTTT.